These T cell receptor beta chains were read from a single sample in a study of blood T cell repertoires in COVID-19. TCRdb's table, derived via immunoSEQ multiplex PCR, lists solely in-frame clones and lacks some. The table lists about 92,000 clones, about 90% of them singletons. The sequencing input was peripheral blood. These receptors all come from a human donor with active COVID-19. The donor label of this sample is uncertain. The conserved cysteine and the conserved F or W are not part of the CDR3 here.

v_call	j_call	cdr3_aa
TRBV15	TRBJ2-1	ATSRQTDYPLQF
TRBV7-2	TRBJ1-1	ASSFEGDVTEAF
TRBV16	TRBJ1-5	ASSQWGENQPQH
TRBV6-5	TRBJ2-1	ASSPGGISYNEQF
TRBV5-4	TRBJ2-2	ARRVGGGITGELF
TRBV3-1/TRBV3-2	TRBJ2-2	ASSPRAGNRELF
TRBV5-1	TRBJ1-1	ASREGQGNTEAF
TRBV7-9	TRBJ2-7	ATLGGQGAIEQY
TRBV7-9	TRBJ1-3	ASSRGTTGNTIY
TRBV6-4	TRBJ1-1	ASRPGHSNTEAF
TRBV6-4	TRBJ2-3	ASSPLAGGTDTQY
TRBV7-3	TRBJ2-7	ASSRQGTYEQY
TRBV27	TRBJ1-5	ASSPDRGDSNQPQH
TRBV2	TRBJ2-1	AIASGGDYNEQF
TRBV10-3	TRBJ1-2	AISESNRGQGYT
TRBV5-1	TRBJ2-5	ASSPVGGETQY
TRBV25-1	TRBJ1-2	ASSASGLLRYGYT
TRBV7-3	TRBJ2-1	ASSLAGVNEQF
TRBV5-4	TRBJ2-5	ASSPLVTTMKETQY
TRBV7-2	TRBJ1-2	ASSARDRGTWGYT
TRBV4-3	TRBJ1-6	ASSQDYRGSYNSPLH
TRBV2	TRBJ2-2	ASSPGRDRGWSGELF
TRBV2	TRBJ2-1	ASSGPIDRSSYNEQF
TRBV4-1	TRBJ1-3	ASSQVLAGGNTIY
TRBV6-4	TRBJ1-2	ASSVLPGGGALEGYT
TRBV10-2	TRBJ2-7	ASSEGDSSYEQY
TRBV27	TRBJ2-5	ASSLRIGQGAMTFRETQY
TRBV2	TRBJ2-5	ASNLGLAGGQETQY
TRBV9	TRBJ2-5	ASSVGSQWAPRGLAVETQY
TRBV19	TRBJ1-5	ASSDTWAGVRDGNQPQH
TRBV7-2	TRBJ1-5	ASSLSGGDNQPQH
TRBV27	TRBJ1-6	ASSFRDNYNSPLH
TRBV18	TRBJ1-1	ASSQDSYTEAF
TRBV28	TRBJ2-7	ASSLGGQGQY
TRBV5-6	TRBJ1-4	ASSRPDSLNEKLF
TRBV2	TRBJ2-2	ASRRERGPNTGELF
TRBV19	TRBJ1-1	ASSRDMNTEAF
TRBV6-1	TRBJ1-2	ASSERVSGYGYT
TRBV15	TRBJ1-5	ATSRDLGQGDRNQPQH
TRBV2	TRBJ2-7	ASSDNSGGPSYEQY
TRBV6-5	TRBJ1-1	ASSWTDMNTEAF
TRBV7-9	TRBJ1-1	ASSRAGAYMNTEAF
TRBV2	TRBJ2-1	ASSAESYNEQF
TRBV6-5	TRBJ1-2	ASTPDRGGGGYT
TRBV19	TRBJ1-2	ASRSDSVNYGYT
TRBV5-4	TRBJ2-5	ASSLESGKKTQY
TRBV5-1	TRBJ1-6	ASSLVPGQVVDSPLH
TRBV5-4	TRBJ2-7	ASSAGTGAYEQY
TRBV11-1	TRBJ2-3	ASSFQGEDTQY
TRBV7-2	TRBJ2-3	ASSLAVDGDTQY
TRBV3-1/TRBV3-2	TRBJ2-1	ASRGSSGGYNEQF
TRBV10-1	TRBJ1-2	ASTKVRTGKGYT
TRBV7-6	TRBJ2-1	ASSLENIGGNEQF
TRBV7-3	TRBJ2-3	ASSFGTSGGADTQY
TRBV7-8	TRBJ1-3	ASSSHPSTGGFSSGNTIY